These T cell receptor beta chains were read from a single sample in a study of Graves' ophthalmopathy and Graves' hyperthyroidism. TCRdb independently ran MiXCR on the multiplex PCR reads; one entry per CDR3 protein. The sample lists 900,000 to 1,200,000 distinct CDR3 sequences, less than 45% seen once, with 8.5% to 14% in the top ten. Sequencing used peripheral blood or thyroid tissue (not recorded which). The receptors were sampled from an adult man with Graves' hyperthyroidism. Both conserved end residues are part of each CDR3. The order of the fields is clone size, J gene, D gene, V gene, CDR3 DNA, CDR3 protein. D genes are given only for firm matches. Only some rows state a clone size, as once, few, many or a class for expanded clones.

>once|TRBJ1-1|.|TRBV15
TGTGCCACCAGCGTCGGACTAGCGGGAGCTGGTGAGCAGTTCTTT
CATSVGLAGAGEQFF
>many|TRBJ1-5|TRBD1|TRBV2
TGTGCCAGCAGCGGACAGGGTGCGGGTCAGCCCCAGCATTTT
CASSGQGAGQPQHF
>many|TRBJ1-5|.|TRBV20-1
TGCAGTGCTAGAGTCCCTGGCAATCAGCCCCAGCATTTT
CSARVPGNQPQHF
>.|TRBJ2-6|.|TRBV19
TGTGCCAGTAGTATAATAGCGGACGGCTCTGGGGCCAACGTCCTGACTTTC
CASSIIADGSGANVLTF
>many|TRBJ1-6|.|TRBV7-9
TGTGCCAGCAGCTTACCGACCCTCCCTGAGAGAGGCGGTTCACCCCTCCACTTT
CASSLPTLPERGGSPLHF
>many|TRBJ1-2|.|TRBV29-1
TGCAGCGTTGTACAGCAGGGGGGCTACACCTTC
CSVVQQGGYTF
>many|TRBJ1-2|TRBD1|TRBV7-8
TGTGCCAGCAGCAGTGGGTGGTCAGGGGGTCTGCGGGATGGCTACACCTTC
CASSSGWSGGLRDGYTF
>.|TRBJ2-2|.|TRBV28
TGTGCCAGCGAGCGGACGCTGAACACCGGGGAGCTGTTTTTT
CASERTLNTGELFF
>many|TRBJ1-5|TRBD1|TRBV19
TGTGCCAATCGGCAGACAGGGTTTTGCAATCAGCCCCAGCATTTT
CANRQTGFCNQPQHF
>.|TRBJ2-2|TRBD1|TRBV6-5
TGTGCCAGCAGTGTACAGGGGGCCGGCGGGGAGCTGTTTTTT
CASSVQGAGGELFF
>.|TRBJ2-3|TRBD2|TRBV7-9
TGTGCCAGCAGTGGCCCGACTAGCGGGGGATCCACAGATACGCAGTATTTT
CASSGPTSGGSTDTQYF
>few|TRBJ2-2|TRBD1|TRBV14
TGTGCCAGCAGCCAAGTCTTAGGGGGCGCCACCGGGGAGCTGTTTTTT
CASSQVLGGATGELFF
>few|TRBJ2-7|.|TRBV5-8
TGTGCCAGCAGCTTGGTAGATAGCGGAACCTACGAGCAGTACTTC
CASSLVDSGTYEQYF
>many|TRBJ2-7|TRBD1|TRBV29-1
TGCAGCGTGGTAGGACAGGCTTTGGGGACCGAGCAGTACTTC
CSVVGQALGTEQYF
>many|TRBJ1-6|TRBD1|TRBV2
TGTGCCAGCAGACCGGACAGGAGCTATTCACCCCTCCACTTT
CASRPDRSYSPLHF
>many|TRBJ2-7|.|TRBV2
TGTGCCAGCAGTGAATACGGCGGGCGGGTGGACGAGCAGTACTTC
CASSEYGGRVDEQYF
>many|TRBJ1-5|.|TRBV7-8
TGTGCCAGCAGCCCGGGAGGGATCGGCCATCAGCCCCAGCATTTT
CASSPGGIGHQPQHF
>.|TRBJ1-6|.|TRBV25-1
TGTGCCAGCAGTGAATGGGGCAGTGAGGCCTCACCCCTCCACTTT
CASSEWGSEASPLHF
>.|TRBJ1-2|TRBD1|TRBV19
TGTGCCAGTAGTTCTACCGGGACAGGGGTGGCTGGCTACACCTTC
CASSSTGTGVAGYTF
>.|TRBJ2-7|TRBD1|TRBV2
TGTGCCAGCAGTGGCAACAGGGGAAATACCTACGAGCAGTACTTC
CASSGNRGNTYEQYF